The 20 T cell receptor beta chains listed next were all sequenced from one sample in a study of cytomegalovirus exposure and HLA in healthy donors. The primer mix had 60 Vbeta and 13 Jbeta primers. The repertoire was sequenced with immunoSEQ multiplex PCR; TCRdb's copy has only in-frame clones and lacks some. The sample carries tens of thousands of clones, about 77% recorded once. The sample consisted of PBMCs. The receptors come from a man aged 35-49 years in good health and CMV-seronegative.

The chain combines TRBV18 with TRBJ1-5; TRBD1 matches 8 bases. J was trimmed by 7 bases and V by 2 bases; bases with no gene match: 13. Germline-derived CDR1 and CDR2 are KGHSH and LQKENI. This CDR3 is 17 amino acids long. CDR3 region: CASSPTAPGQGRQPQHF. The DNA for the CDR3 is TGTGCCAGCTCACCAACCGCCCCAGGACAGGGCAGACAGCCCCAGCATTTT.

The chain joins TRBV28 to TRBJ2-1; D possibly corresponds to TRBD1 (6 bases). Trimming stripped 2 bases from V and 3 bases from J, with 14 bases between. CDR1 is MDHEN and CDR2 is SYDVKM in the germline V gene. This CDR3 has 16 amino acids. For the CDR3, the DNA is TGTGCCAGCAGTTTACTAAGGGGGTACCTCTACAATGAGCAGTTCTTC. Translation gives CASSLLRGYLYNEQFF. Filled out from reference TRBV28 and TRBJ2-1, the complete variable domain reads DVKVTQSSRYLVKRTGEKVFLECVQDMDHENMFWYRQDPGLGLRLIYFSYDVKMKEKGDIPEGYSVSREKKERFSLILESASTNQTSMYLCASSLLRGYLYNEQFFGPGTRLTVL.

This chain joins TRBV25-1 and TRBJ1-4; D may be TRBD1 (6 bases). Trimming shortened V by 6 bases and J by 7 bases, and 12 bases separated the two germline ends. This CDR3 is 13 amino acids long. The germline gives CDR1 MGHDK, CDR2 SYGVNS. The CDR3 loop reads CASSQQGGEKLFF. CDR3 coding DNA: TGTGCCAGCAGCCAACAGGGCGGTGAAAAACTGTTTTTT.

This chain connects TRBV6-6 to TRBJ2-1, with a tentative D call TRBD1 (7 bases). This CDR3 has 14 amino acids. CDR1 is MNHNY and CDR2 is SVGAGI in the germline V gene (reference sequence). The V end lost 2 bases, the J end lost 7 bases, and 12 bases lay between the germline ends. This chain's CDR3 is CASSYPAGGNEQFF. Here the CDR3 DNA reads TGTGCCAGCAGTTACCCGGCAGGGGGGAATGAGCAGTTCTTC.

The chain employs TRBV28 and TRBJ1-6; 8 nucleotides align to TRBD1. After removal of 2 bases from V and 8 bases from J, the junction contained 11 bases not matched to a gene. Germline V gene sequence: CDR1 MDHEN, CDR2 SYDVKM. The CDR3 totals 17 residues. The CDR3 DNA sequence: TGTGCCAGCAGTTTACCCACAGGGGGACCTTCCTATTCACCCCTCCACTTT. This gives the protein CASSLPTGGPSYSPLHF.

The genes are TRBV11-3 and TRBJ2-1, with D perhaps TRBD2 (6 bases). Germline V CDR1 and CDR2: SGHNT, YENEEA. This CDR3 contains 13 residues. With 5 bases removed from V and 8 bases from J, the gap between germline ends came to 13 bases. The DNA for the CDR3 is TGTGCCAGCAGCCACCGACTAGATCATGAGCAGTTCTTC. Translating it yields CASSHRLDHEQFF.

This chain uses TRBV28 with TRBJ2-1, with D hard to call. V dropped 5 bases and J dropped 0 bases, with 11 bases sitting between them. This CDR3 comprises 15 residues. CDR1 and CDR2 (germline): MDHEN, SYDVKM. CDR3 DNA: TGTGCCAGCAGTCTGCCCAGAAGCTCCTACAATGAGCAGTTCTTC. This sequence encodes CASSLPRSSYNEQFF. The variable domain in full, completed from reference TRBV28 and TRBJ2-1, reads DVKVTQSSRYLVKRTGEKVFLECVQDMDHENMFWYRQDPGLGLRLIYFSYDVKMKEKGDIPEGYSVSREKKERFSLILESASTNQTSMYLCASSLPRSSYNEQFFGPGTRLTVL.

The V call is TRBV28, the J call TRBJ2-1; 8 nucleotides match TRBD2. Per germline, CDR1 MDHEN and CDR2 SYDVKM. The CDR3 has 16 residues. Trimming at V came to 4 bases and at J to 3 bases, leaving 8 bases not matched to a gene. CDR3 loop: CASSSPPGGVYNEQFF. CDR3 nucleotides: TGTGCCAGCAGTTCCCCCCCGGGAGGGGTCTACAATGAGCAGTTCTTC. The full variable domain, its missing parts supplied by reference TRBV28 and TRBJ2-1, is DVKVTQSSRYLVKRTGEKVFLECVQDMDHENMFWYRQDPGLGLRLIYFSYDVKMKEKGDIPEGYSVSREKKERFSLILESASTNQTSMYLCASSSPPGGVYNEQFFGPGTRLTVL.

The chain combines TRBV6-6 with TRBJ1-2, with D tentatively TRBD1 (6 bases). Germline CDR1 reads MNHNY; CDR2 reads SVGAGI (reference sequence). V gave up 6 bases and J gave up 7 bases, with 21 bases separating them. This CDR3 has 15 amino acids. The CDR3 DNA follows: TGTGCCAGCAGCTCGGGCCGGAGGGGAGGGGGTGGCTACACCTTC. Amino acids: CASSSGRRGGGGYTF.

This clone showed up just a few times. This rearrangement joins TRBV14 to TRBJ2-3; 11 bases fit TRBD2. This CDR3 has 17 amino acids. The junction had 9 bases not matched to a gene; V was cut back by 3 bases and J by 4 bases. Germline CDR1 SGHDN, CDR2 FVKESK. This chain's CDR3 is CASSHQTSGRAADTQYF. CDR3 sequence (DNA): TGTGCCAGCAGCCACCAAACTAGCGGGAGAGCGGCAGATACGCAGTATTTT.

This chain uses TRBV14 with TRBJ2-7, with a weak D call TRBD2 (5 bases). Trimming stripped 0 bases from V and 4 bases from J, with 10 bases between. From germline, CDR1 is SGHDN and CDR2 FVKESK. The CDR3 loop spans 14 amino acids. The CDR3 sequence: CASSQDRGLYEQYF. The CDR3 DNA reads TGTGCCAGCAGCCAAGATCGAGGGCTTTACGAGCAGTACTTC.

J is TRBJ2-2 and V is TRBV28; the D gene is possibly TRBD1 (5 bases). The CDR3 is 14 residues long. Per germline, CDR1 MDHEN and CDR2 SYDVKM. Trimming stripped 6 bases from V and 1 base from J, with 9 bases between. In DNA, the CDR3 is TGTGCCAGCAGCGGACATATGAACACCGGGGAGCTGTTTTTT. It codes for CASSGHMNTGELFF.

The J gene is TRBJ2-7, the V gene TRBV6-5, with 9 positions matching TRBD1. The CDR3 has 14 residues. CDR1 is MNHEY, CDR2 SVGAGI, per germline. V lost 8 bases to trimming and J lost 7 bases; unmatched junction nucleotides: 12. The CDR3 loop reads CASQQGATLREQYF. The CDR3 DNA reads as TGTGCCAGCCAACAGGGGGCGACCCTGAGAGAGCAGTACTTC.

This rearrangement joins TRBV5-1 to TRBJ2-3, with 9 bases aligning to TRBD2. V trimming: 4 bases; J trimming: 5 bases; junction bases outside the gene matches: 5. There are 14 residues in the CDR3. In germline, CDR1 is SGHRS, CDR2 YFSETQ. CDR3 nucleotide sequence: TGCGCCAGCAGCAGCGGGGGGCGGGGAGATACGCAGTATTTT. Translating gives CASSSGGRGDTQYF.

V usage is TRBV7-8 and J usage is TRBJ1-3; D is undetermined. The germline V gene has CDR1 SGHVS and CDR2 FQNEAQ. Trimming pared 0 bases from V and 0 bases from J, leaving 12 bases between. The CDR3 loop spans 17 amino acids. The CDR3 protein is CASSLARSGSSGNTIYF. CDR3 nucleotide sequence: TGTGCCAGCAGCTTAGCGCGCTCCGGGAGCTCTGGAAACACCATATATTTT.

CDR3 DNA sequence: TGTGCCAGCAGTGCCGGGACTAGCGACTACAATGAGCAGTTCTTC. This gives the protein CASSAGTSDYNEQFF. The chain employs TRBV6-6 and TRBJ2-1; 10 bases line up with TRBD2. Germline loops: CDR1 MNHNY, CDR2 SVGAGI (reference sequence). V shed 5 bases and J 3 bases; nucleotides not matched to a gene: 4. The CDR3 runs to 15 residues.

DNA of the CDR3: TGTGCCAGCAGCCCCTTTAGCGGGATAGCCAAAAACATTCAGTACTTC. It codes for CASSPFSGIAKNIQYF. J is TRBJ2-4 and V is TRBV7-6; 8 bases fit TRBD2. Trimming cost V 5 bases and J 0 bases; bases outside gene matches: 6. CDR1 and CDR2 (germline): SGHVS, FNYEAQ. CDR3 length: 16 residues.

With respect to this clone: An end of the junction differs from the germline gene, which may be a read error. The chain couples TRBV18 to TRBJ1-3; D not certain. Germline CDR1 KGHSH, CDR2 LQKENI. The CDR3 is 13 residues long. CDR3 amino acids: CASSPGIGDTIYF. The CDR3 DNA follows: TGTGCCAGCTCACCCGGGATTGGAGACACCATATATTTT.

This chain links TRBV15 with TRBJ1-1; D gene ambiguous. With 7 bases removed from V and 5 bases from J, the gap between germline ends came to 17 bases. The CDR3 sequence is 14 residues long. The germline V gene has CDR1 LNHNV and CDR2 YYDKDF (reference sequence). The CDR3 protein is CATNPLEGVTEAFF. CDR3 nucleotides: TGTGCCACCAACCCCCTCGAGGGAGTAACTGAAGCTTTCTTT.

The J gene is TRBJ2-2, the V gene TRBV4-1; 9 bases agree with TRBD2. V gave up 4 bases and J gave up 3 bases; unmatched junction bases: 6. Germline CDR1 MGHRA, CDR2 YSYEKL. This CDR3 has 16 amino acids. In DNA form, the CDR3 reads TGCGCCAGCAGCCCTGGACTAGCGACGTACACCGGGGAGCTGTTTTTT. It specifies CASSPGLATYTGELFF.